Shown below are 22 T cell receptor beta chains from a single sample sequenced in a study of shared clonotypes between healthy human individuals. Profiling relied on immunoSEQ multiplex PCR, and the TCRdb table lists in-frame clones only, not all of them. The sample lists 2 million to 2.5 million clones, 85% to 95% occurring once. Material for sequencing was naive CD4+ T cells from PBMCs. Specified subset: CD45RA+ positively selected. The receptors shown here come from a young man in good health. Some clones in this sample may be carry-over from other donors' samples.

This chain connects TRBV5-4 to TRBJ2-1; TRBD2 agrees at 8 bases. This CDR3 has 15 residues. V gave up 4 bases and J gave up 5 bases; unmatched junction bases: 8. CDR1 is SGHNT and CDR2 is YYREEE in the germline V gene (reference sequence). CDR3 DNA: TGTGCCAGCAGCCGCGGACTAGCAGCCGACAATGAGCAGTTCTTC. Amino acid sequence: CASSRGLAADNEQFF.

CDR3 bases: TGTGCCAGCAGCTTGGGACAACTAGACGATCAGTTCTTC. This sequence encodes CASSLGQLDDQFF. The chain recombines TRBV11-3 with TRBJ2-1; possible D gene TRBD1, 6 bases. The CDR3 runs to 13 residues. Germline CDR1 reads SGHNT; CDR2 reads YENEEA. Trimming removed 3 bases from V and 13 bases from J, with 16 bases in between.

This clone occurred once. This rearrangement joins TRBV28 to TRBJ2-1, with D unresolved. The CDR3 contains 15 residues. V shed 7 bases and J shed 4 bases, with 17 bases lying between them. Germline lookup yields CDR1 MDHEN and CDR2 SYDVKM. DNA for the CDR3: TGTGCCAGCACCCCTCAGGTGGGCTCTTACAATGAGCAGTTCTTC. It yields the protein CASTPQVGSYNEQFF.

The V and J genes are TRBV6-6 and TRBJ1-4; 10 bases agree with TRBD1. Germline CDR1 reads MNHNY; CDR2 reads SVGAGI (reference sequence). The CDR3 contains 14 residues. The trim removed 8 bases at V and 6 bases at J, leaving 6 bases unmatched. CDR3 region: CASASGTGDEKLFF. DNA of the CDR3: TGTGCCAGCGCCTCCGGGACAGGGGATGAAAAACTGTTTTTT.

The rearrangement joins TRBV7-9 to TRBJ1-1; D is unclear. CDR1 and CDR2 from the germline V gene are SEHNR and FQNEAQ (reference sequence). Trimming cost V 8 bases and J 1 base, with 8 bases left between them. CDR3 size: 12 residues. The CDR3 nucleotides read TGTGCCAGCGGTTGGGGGAACACTGAAGCTTTCTTT. It translates to CASGWGNTEAFF.

The rearrangement uses TRBV10-3 and TRBJ2-7, with 9 nucleotides matching TRBD1. The CDR3 contains 13 residues. Germline lookup yields CDR1 ENHRY and CDR2 SYGVKD. V shed 10 bases and J 2 bases; nucleotides not matched to a gene: 6. The CDR3 loop is CATLGQGTYEQYF. The CDR3 DNA is TGTGCCACTCTTGGACAGGGGACCTACGAGCAGTACTTC.

The chain uses TRBV6-5 and TRBJ2-7; 9 bases are shared with TRBD1. This CDR3 region has 15 residues. Germline loops: CDR1 MNHEY, CDR2 SVGAGI. J was trimmed by 2 bases and V by 5 bases; bases with no gene match: 7. CDR3 in DNA: TGTGCCAGCAGTCCCCAGGGGACAGGGCCCTACGAGCAGTACTTC. It is translated as CASSPQGTGPYEQYF.

The chain is built from TRBV5-1 and TRBJ2-1; tentatively, D is TRBD1 (6 bases). The CDR3 length is 16 residues. Trimming left V 0 bases short and J 0 bases short, with 10 bases between. CDR1 and CDR2 from the germline V gene are SGHRS and YFSETQ. The DNA of the CDR3 is TGCGCCAGCAGCTTGGACAGGGCGGGCTCCTACAATGAGCAGTTCTTC. It encodes CASSLDRAGSYNEQFF.

This chain connects TRBV7-2 to TRBJ2-1; 10 bases line up with TRBD2. The germline V gene encodes CDR1 SGHTA and CDR2 FQGNSA. Trimming took 5 bases from V and 5 from J; bases not matched to a gene: 9. The CDR3 is 16 amino acids. As DNA, the CDR3 is TGTGCCAGCAGCCACAGGACTAGCGGAGATGACAATGAGCAGTTCTTC. Encoded protein: CASSHRTSGDDNEQFF.

The chain joins TRBV21-1 to TRBJ2-1. TRBV21-1 is flagged as a pseudogene. The CDR3 sequence is 16 residues long. CDR3 sequence: CASSKGRDGSYNEQFF. CDR3 bases: TGTGCCAGCAGCAAAGGTCGGGACGGCTCCTACAATGAGCAGTTCTTC.

The chain is built from TRBV7-2 and TRBJ2-7; possible D gene TRBD2, 6 bases. The CDR3 is 14 amino acids. Between the trimmed V and J ends, which lost 1 base and 2 bases, there was a span of 9 bases. CDR1 and CDR2 (germline): SGHTA, FQGNSA. The CDR3 DNA follows: TGTGCCAGCAGCTTAGGGCGGGGAACCTACGAGCAGTACTTC. Its protein is CASSLGRGTYEQYF.

To note about this clone: Different DNA sequences within this sample yield the same CDR3. This rearrangement joins TRBV4-1 to TRBJ2-3; a weak D match, TRBD2 (6 bases). From germline, CDR1 is MGHRA and CDR2 YSYEKL. Trimming shortened V by 1 base and J by 2 bases, and 13 bases separated the two germline ends. The CDR3 totals 16 residues. The CDR3 loop is CASSQGGGRSTDTQYF. The CDR3 DNA sequence: TGCGCCAGCAGCCAAGGGGGAGGACGGTCCACAGATACGCAGTATTTT.

The chain recombines TRBV6-5 with TRBJ2-7, with unresolved D. This CDR3 contains 16 residues. Germline CDR1 MNHEY, CDR2 SVGAGI. V was cut by 0 bases and J by 0 bases, with 12 bases left in between. CDR3 residues: CASSYSGLLSSYEQYF. DNA of the CDR3: TGTGCCAGCAGTTACTCCGGGCTCCTGAGCTCCTACGAGCAGTACTTC.

Turning to this clone: At the DNA level, this CDR3 is encoded by other sequences in the same sample as well. This chain joins TRBV7-3 and TRBJ1-1; D is ambiguous. Per germline, CDR1 SGHTA and CDR2 FQGTGA. Between the trimmed V and J ends, which lost 5 bases and 0 bases, there was a span of 7 bases. The CDR3 sequence is 13 residues long. In nucleotides, the CDR3 is TGTGCCAGCAGCCTCCAAGTGAACACTGAAGCTTTCTTT. The encoded protein is CASSLQVNTEAFF.

V gene TRBV9 combines with J gene TRBJ1-3, with D maybe TRBD1 (5 bases). V lost 5 bases to trimming and J lost 0 bases, with 12 bases between them. The CDR3 covers 15 residues. CDR1 and CDR2 (germline): SGDLS, YYNGEE. The CDR3 DNA is TGTGCCAGCAGACGAGACAGTAGCTCTGGAAACACCATATATTTT. This translates into CASRRDSSSGNTIYF.

The J gene is TRBJ1-2, the V gene TRBV5-6, with D hard to call. The CDR3 has 13 amino acids. Trimming cost V 0 bases and J 4 bases, with 7 bases left between them. The germline CDR1 and CDR2 sequences are SGHDT and YYEEEE. The CDR3 DNA sequence: TGTGCCAGCAGCTTGGCGCGAGGCTATGGCTACACCTTC. This gives the protein CASSLARGYGYTF.

The V gene is TRBV11-2, the J gene TRBJ1-3, with D possibly TRBD1 on 5 matching bases. The germline CDR1 and CDR2 sequences are SGHAT and FQNNGV. The CDR3 consists of 17 residues. The V end was cut by 0 bases, the J end by 2 bases, with 14 bases between. The CDR3, as DNA: TGTGCCAGCAGCTTAGACCCTCGGGGGAGCGCTGGAAACACCATATATTTT. It yields the protein CASSLDPRGSAGNTIYF. The full variable domain, with the rest looked up from reference TRBV11-2 and TRBJ1-3, is EAGVAQSPRYKIIEKRQSVAFWCNPISGHATLYWYQQILGQGPKLLIQFQNNGVVDDSQLPKDRFSAERLKGVDSTLKIQPAKLEDSAVYLCASSLDPRGSAGNTIYFGEGSWLTVV.

Of note for this clone: The sample contains more than one DNA sequence encoding this CDR3. The rearrangement links TRBV14 to TRBJ2-7; possible D gene TRBD2, 6 bases. The V end lost 3 bases, the J end lost 6 bases, and 6 bases lay between the germline ends. This CDR3 region has 11 residues. Germline values: CDR1 SGHDN, CDR2 FVKESK. CDR3 sequence (DNA): TGTGCCAGCAGCCAGGGAGGCGAGCAGTACTTC. This translates into CASSQGGEQYF.

The J gene is TRBJ2-5, the V gene TRBV6-5; D possibly corresponds to TRBD1 (6 bases). There are 13 residues in the CDR3. CDR1 MNHEY and CDR2 SVGAGI come from the germline V gene. Trimming took 4 bases from V and 3 from J, leaving 9 bases between them. CDR3 DNA: TGTGCCAGCAGTTTCAGGGGCGAAGAGACCCAGTACTTC. Translation: CASSFRGEETQYF.

The chain couples TRBV6-1 to TRBJ1-5; D possibly corresponds to TRBD1 (5 bases). CDR1 is MNHNS and CDR2 is SASEGT in the germline V gene. The germline V and J ends were trimmed by 3 bases and 3 bases, with 6 bases remaining between them. This CDR3 comprises 13 residues. CDR3 residues: CASSDRDNQPQHF. The CDR3, as DNA: TGTGCCAGCAGTGACAGGGACAATCAGCCCCAGCATTTT.

This clone was seen a single time. The same CDR3 is also encoded by other DNA sequences in this sample. The chain carries TRBV4-3 and TRBJ1-2; TRBD1 matches 7 bases. With V trimmed by 0 bases and J by 4 bases, 2 bases remained unmatched. The CDR3 runs 14 residues. Germline lookup yields CDR1 LGHNA and CDR2 YSLEER. The CDR3 sequence: CASSQDRGTYGYTF. The CDR3 bases are TGCGCCAGCAGCCAAGACAGGGGGACCTATGGCTACACCTTC.

This clone was detected only a few times. The rearrangement links TRBV19 to TRBJ1-1; D is possibly TRBD1 (6 bases). The V end was cut by 5 bases, the J end by 4 bases, with 14 bases between. Germline V CDR1 and CDR2: LNHDA, SQIVND (reference sequence). This CDR3 has 14 amino acids. The CDR3 region is CASSPLQGPTEAFF. In nucleotides, the CDR3 is TGTGCCAGTAGTCCCTTACAGGGTCCCACTGAAGCTTTCTTT.